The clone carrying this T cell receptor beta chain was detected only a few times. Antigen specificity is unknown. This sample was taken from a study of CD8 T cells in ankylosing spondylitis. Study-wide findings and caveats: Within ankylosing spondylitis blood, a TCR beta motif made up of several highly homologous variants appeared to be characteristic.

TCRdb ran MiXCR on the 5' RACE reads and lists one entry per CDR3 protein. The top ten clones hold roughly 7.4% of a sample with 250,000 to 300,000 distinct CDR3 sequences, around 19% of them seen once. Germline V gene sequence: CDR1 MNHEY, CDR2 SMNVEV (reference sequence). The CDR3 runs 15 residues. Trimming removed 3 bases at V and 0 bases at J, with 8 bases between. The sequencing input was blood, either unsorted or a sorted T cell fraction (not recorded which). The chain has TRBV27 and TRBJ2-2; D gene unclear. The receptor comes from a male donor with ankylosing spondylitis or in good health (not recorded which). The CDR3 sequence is CASSLRRTNTGELFF. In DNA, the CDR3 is TGTGCCAGCAGTTTGCGGCGGACGAACACCGGGGAGCTGTTTTTT.